Below, 9 T cell receptor beta chains from the same sample are listed, as sequenced in a study of T cells after yellow fever vaccination. TCRdb redid the calling of the 5' RACE reads with MiXCR, one entry per CDR3 protein. The sample records some 300,000 distinct CDR3 sequences, less than 9.5% being singletons. The material was CD4+ T cells sorted from PBMCs, obtained 5 days after the yellow fever booster vaccination. The receptors were gathered from a man younger than 35 who received the YFV17D yellow fever vaccine.

This clonotype was seen many times. J is TRBJ1-1 and V is TRBV7-3; D call uncertain. The germline CDR1 and CDR2 sequences are SGHTA and FQGTGA. There are 10 residues in the CDR3. Trimming shortened V by 6 bases and J by 11 bases, and 10 bases separated the two germline ends. The CDR3 DNA is TGTGCCAGCAGTTTAGATTGGGCTTTCTTT. Encoded protein: CASSLDWAFF. The complete variable domain, with remaining parts taken from reference TRBV7-3 and TRBJ1-1, reads GAGVSQTPSNKVTEKGKYVELRCDPISGHTALYWYRQSLGQGPEFLIYFQGTGAADDSGLPNDRFFAVRPEGSVSTLKIQRTERGDSAVYLCASSLDWAFFGQGTRLTVV.

The J gene is TRBJ1-2, the V gene TRBV28; D might be TRBD1 (5 bases). Germline V gene lookup returns CDR1 MDHEN and CDR2 SYDVKM. Trimming pared 2 bases from V and 7 bases from J, leaving 14 bases between. The CDR3 totals 14 residues. The CDR3 region is CASSLTVDGGGYTF. CDR3 nucleotides: TGTGCCAGCAGTTTAACAGTTGACGGGGGTGGCTACACCTTC.

This clonotype was counted only a few times. The chain couples TRBV5-6 to TRBJ2-3; maybe TRBD1 (6 bases). The CDR3 has 16 residues. Per germline, CDR1 SGHDT and CDR2 YYEEEE. V was shortened by 6 bases and J by 0 bases, with 17 bases between the two germline ends. The CDR3 nucleotides read TGTGCCAGCACCCAAGGACAGCCTACTAGCACAGATACGCAGTATTTT. Translated, it gives CASTQGQPTSTDTQYF.

The V gene is TRBV30, the J gene TRBJ2-1; no clear D. The V gene's germline CDR1 is GTSNPN and CDR2 SVGIG (reference sequence). CDR3 length equals 11 residues. Trimming pared 1 base from V and 10 bases from J, leaving 8 bases between. CDR3 nucleotide sequence: TGTGCCTGGAGTGGCCTGAGCGAGCAGTTCTTC. Amino acid sequence: CAWSGLSEQFF.

A few counts support this clonotype. The chain recombines TRBV7-2 with TRBJ2-6, with D perhaps assigned TRBD1 or TRBD2 (5 bases each). Germline assignment: CDR1 SGHTA and CDR2 FQGNSA. V lost 7 bases and J lost 1, with 11 bases in between. CDR3 length: 15 residues. Written as DNA, the CDR3 is TGTGCCAGCACCTATTGGGGGTCTGGGGCCAACGTCCTGACTTTC. Translated: CASTYWGSGANVLTF.

This clonotype was detected ten times or more. The chain couples TRBV20-1 to TRBJ2-3, with D tentatively TRBD2 (5 bases). Trimming pared 6 bases from V and 4 bases from J, leaving 20 bases between. The CDR3 consists of 15 residues. Germline loops: CDR1 DFQATT, CDR2 SNEGSKA (reference sequence). CDR3 residues: CSASGVGRGSDTQYF. The CDR3 DNA reads TGCAGTGCATCTGGCGTTGGACGGGGATCAGATACGCAGTATTTT.

This clonotype showed up many times. The gene calls are TRBV27 and TRBJ2-1; tentative D call: TRBD2 (6 bases). The germline V gene has CDR1 MNHEY and CDR2 SMNVEV (reference sequence). The CDR3 loop spans 13 amino acids. The ends were cut back, 8 bases at V and 8 bases at J, with 16 bases in the middle. Here the CDR3 DNA reads TGTGCCAGCGGGAGAACTAGCATCGATGAGCAGTTCTTC. It yields the protein CASGRTSIDEQFF.

The table lists this clonotype with many counts. The chain employs TRBV5-1 and TRBJ2-5; TRBD1 is a possible D gene (6 bases). The V gene lost 3 bases and the J gene lost 2 bases, with 14 bases spanning the gap. Per the germline V gene, CDR1 is SGHRS and CDR2 is YFSETQ. The CDR3 loop spans 15 amino acids. CDR3 loop: CASSSGRTVQETQYF. The CDR3, as DNA: TGCGCCAGCAGCTCCGGACGGACAGTTCAAGAGACCCAGTACTTC. Variable domain in full (rest from reference TRBV5-1 and TRBJ2-5): KAGVTQTPRYLIKTRGQQVTLSCSPISGHRSVSWYQQTPGQGLQFLFEYFSETQRNKGNFPGRFSGRQFSNSRSEMNVSTLELGDSALYLCASSSGRTVQETQYFGPGTRLLVL.

The sample holds many counts of this clonotype. V and J are TRBV7-9 and TRBJ2-1; 8 bases align to TRBD2. The junction had 3 bases not matched to a gene; V was cut back by 8 bases and J by 0 bases. This CDR3 has 14 residues. CDR1 and CDR2 from the germline V gene are SEHNR and FQNEAQ (reference sequence). The CDR3, as DNA: TGTGCCAGCCCCGGGGGGGTCTCCTACAATGAGCAGTTCTTC. Protein: CASPGGVSYNEQFF.